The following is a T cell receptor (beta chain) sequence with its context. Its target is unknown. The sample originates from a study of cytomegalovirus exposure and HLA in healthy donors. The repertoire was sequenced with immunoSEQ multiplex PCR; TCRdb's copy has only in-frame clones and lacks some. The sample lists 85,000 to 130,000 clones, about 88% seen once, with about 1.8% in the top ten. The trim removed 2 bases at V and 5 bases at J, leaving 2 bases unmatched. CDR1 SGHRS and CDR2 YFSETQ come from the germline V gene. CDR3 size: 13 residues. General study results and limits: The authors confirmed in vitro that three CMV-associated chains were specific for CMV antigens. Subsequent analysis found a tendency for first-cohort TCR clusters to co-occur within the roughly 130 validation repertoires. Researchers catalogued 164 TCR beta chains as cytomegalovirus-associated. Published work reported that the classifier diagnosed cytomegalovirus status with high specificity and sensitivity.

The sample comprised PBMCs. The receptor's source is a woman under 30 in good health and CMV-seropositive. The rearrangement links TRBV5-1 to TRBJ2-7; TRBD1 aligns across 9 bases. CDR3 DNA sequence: TGCGCCAGCAGCTTACAGGGGGCGGACGAGCAGTACTTC. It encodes CASSLQGADEQYF.